The 25 T cell receptor beta chains given below trace back to one sample, sequenced in a study of neoadjuvant nivolumab and ipilimumab in lung cancer. Using immunoSEQ multiplex PCR, the repertoire was profiled, and TCRdb retains in-frame clones only, with some absent. The repertoire holds about 3,800 clones, with more than 70% as singletons. This specimen consisted of adjacent normal lung tissue, obtained after neoadjuvant nivolumab, alone or with ipilimumab, at or shortly before surgery. Receptor source: an adult with non-small cell lung cancer.

The gene calls are TRBV6-5 and TRBJ1-2, with a possible D match to TRBD1 (5 bases). The CDR3 loop spans 12 amino acids. Germline loops: CDR1 MNHEY, CDR2 SVGAGI. V was trimmed by 5 bases and J by 2 bases, leaving 6 bases between them. Written as DNA, the CDR3 is TGTGCCAGCAGTCCAGGGAACTATGGCTACACCTTC. It is translated as CASSPGNYGYTF.

This sequence joins TRBV10-1 and TRBJ2-3; 7 positions match TRBD2. With V trimmed by 2 bases and J by 3 bases, 8 bases remained unmatched. This CDR3 spans 16 amino acids. In germline, CDR1 is WNHNN, CDR2 SYGVQD (reference sequence). The CDR3 nucleotides read TGCGCCAGCAGTGAGACGGCTAGCGGAGCGACAGATACGCAGTATTTT. Residues: CASSETASGATDTQYF.

The chain recombines TRBV10-3 with TRBJ2-7; D remains ambiguous. CDR3 length: 14 residues. CDR1 and CDR2 (germline): ENHRY, SYGVKD. Between the trimmed V and J ends, which lost 6 bases and 6 bases, there was a span of 18 bases. CDR3 bases: TGTGCCATCAGCGACGACGGCTCCTGGGGCGAGCAGTACTTC. It encodes CAISDDGSWGEQYF.

J is TRBJ2-2 and V is TRBV14; possibly TRBD2 for D (5 bases). Trimming removed 5 bases from V and 5 bases from J, with 15 bases in between. Germline-derived CDR1 and CDR2 are SGHDN and FVKESK. This CDR3 has 15 residues. The CDR3 loop is CASSEILAGTGELFF. In nucleotides, the CDR3 is TGTGCCAGCAGCGAAATCCTAGCTGGGACCGGGGAGCTGTTTTTT.

The CDR3 region has the DNA TGTGCCAGCAGCGCGACAGGGGGCGCATCTCAGCCCCAGCATTTT. Protein: CASSATGGASQPQHF. The rearrangement uses TRBV7-2 and TRBJ1-5; 10 bases line up with TRBD1. This CDR3 is 15 amino acids long. Losses at the gene ends were 5 bases for V and 6 bases for J; bases not matched to a gene: 7. Germline CDR1 is SGHTA and CDR2 is FQGNSA.

The chain employs TRBV5-1 and TRBJ1-2; D is unclear. Germline CDR1 SGHRS, CDR2 YFSETQ. V was shortened by 0 bases and J by 1 base, with 13 bases between the two germline ends. CDR3 length: 16 amino acids. This CDR3 is CASSLGDGGYNYGYTF. Written as DNA, the CDR3 is TGCGCCAGCAGCTTGGGTGACGGCGGATATAACTATGGCTACACCTTC.

This clone was seen only once. J is TRBJ2-5 and V is TRBV28, with D perhaps being TRBD1 or TRBD2 (6 bases each). The V end lost 3 bases, the J end lost 5 bases, and 13 bases lay between the germline ends. The germline V gene has CDR1 MDHEN and CDR2 SYDVKM. The CDR3 has 14 amino acids. The CDR3 DNA follows: TGTGCCAGCAGTTTGGGGGGCTTGAAGGAGACCCAGTACTTC. As protein: CASSLGGLKETQYF.

The V call is TRBV5-1, the J call TRBJ1-4; 7 bases are shared with TRBD1. The length of the CDR3 is 15 residues. The J segment lost 6 bases and the V segment lost 0 bases, leaving 5 bases of the junction unmatched. Germline values: CDR1 SGHRS, CDR2 YFSETQ. CDR3 coding DNA: TGCGCCAGCAGCTTGGCAGGGGGAAAAGATGAAAAACTGTTTTTT. Its protein is CASSLAGGKDEKLFF.

The chain couples TRBV13 to TRBJ2-2, with 9 positions matching TRBD2. The ends lost 5 bases at V and 4 bases at J; junction bases unmatched: 8. The CDR3 contains 16 residues. Germline CDR1 PRHDT, CDR2 FYEKMQ (reference sequence). CDR3: CASSLPTSGGTGELFF. The CDR3, as DNA: TGTGCCAGCAGCCTCCCGACTAGCGGAGGCACCGGGGAGCTGTTTTTT.

The chain couples TRBV5-1 to TRBJ1-5; tentative D call: TRBD1 (6 bases). The CDR3 has 16 residues. CDR1 SGHRS and CDR2 YFSETQ come from the germline V gene. Between the trimmed V and J ends, which lost 1 base and 0 bases, there was a span of 11 bases. The CDR3 reads CASSLTGPDSNQPQHF. The DNA for the CDR3 is TGCGCCAGCAGCTTGACAGGGCCAGATAGCAATCAGCCCCAGCATTTT.

The table lists this clone with a count of one. The rearrangement joins TRBV19 to TRBJ1-1, with 10 bases fitting TRBD1. With V trimmed by 3 bases and J by 4 bases, 8 bases remained unmatched. CDR1 and CDR2 from the germline V gene are LNHDA and SQIVND (reference sequence). The CDR3 is made up of 16 amino acids. The CDR3 sequence: CASSIPRQGAGTEAFF. Written as DNA, the CDR3 is TGTGCCAGTAGTATCCCTCGACAGGGGGCCGGCACTGAAGCTTTCTTT.

CDR3 in DNA: TGTGCCAGCAGCCTCAAGGCGAGATCTGGAAACACCATATATTTT. This sequence encodes CASSLKARSGNTIYF. This chain joins TRBV27 and TRBJ1-3; D is ambiguous. V was clipped by 6 bases and J by 1 base, with 13 bases between them. The length of the CDR3 is 15 residues. Germline CDR1 reads MNHEY; CDR2 reads SMNVEV (reference sequence).

The chain links TRBV19 to TRBJ1-2, with 8 bases aligning to TRBD1. From germline, CDR1 is LNHDA and CDR2 SQIVND (reference sequence). This CDR3 has 16 residues. V was clipped by 7 bases and J by 0 bases; unmatched bases: 10. In DNA form, the CDR3 reads TGTGCCAGTAATGACCCAGGGACAGGAGCTAACTATGGCTACACCTTC. Protein: CASNDPGTGANYGYTF. Using reference TRBV19 and TRBJ1-2 for the parts outside the CDR3, the full variable domain is DGGITQSPKYLFRKEGQNVTLSCEQNLNHDAMYWYRQDPGQGLRLIYYSQIVNDFQKGDIAEGYSVSREKKESFPLTVTSAQKNPTAFYLCASNDPGTGANYGYTFGSGTRLTVV.

The J gene is TRBJ2-1, the V gene TRBV7-8, with TRBD2 identical over 10 bases. Germline CDR1 is SGHVS and CDR2 is FQNEAQ. The CDR3 is 16 residues long. The ends lost 2 bases at V and 10 bases at J; junction bases unmatched: 11. CDR3 in amino acids: CASSLSSGLAWGEQFF. CDR3 coding DNA: TGTGCCAGCAGCTTAAGTTCGGGACTAGCGTGGGGCGAGCAGTTCTTC. Supplemented by reference TRBV7-8 and TRBJ2-1, the full variable domain reads GAGVSQSPRYKVAKRGQDVALRCDPISGHVSLFWYQQALGQGPEFLTYFQNEAQLDKSGLPSDRFFAERPEGSVSTLKIQRTQQEDSAVYLCASSLSSGLAWGEQFFGPGTRLTVL.

This chain joins TRBV11-2 and TRBJ1-2; no definite D call. The CDR3 totals 13 residues. V lost 5 bases to trimming and J lost 5 bases, with 12 bases between them. Germline V CDR1 and CDR2: SGHAT, FQNNGV. The chain's CDR3 is CASSPAGEYGYTF. The CDR3 region has the DNA TGTGCCAGCAGCCCAGCTGGGGAATATGGCTACACCTTC.

The CDR3 DNA reads as TGCAGTGCCCGACTTGCCTACGAGCAGTACTTC. This codes for CSARLAYEQYF. The chain uses TRBV20-1 and TRBJ2-7; D not certain. CDR1 is DFQATT, CDR2 SNEGSKA, per germline (reference sequence). The CDR3 has 11 residues. The V gene lost 6 bases and the J gene lost 2 bases, with 8 bases spanning the gap.

The genes are TRBV6-6 and TRBJ2-7; D call uncertain. Germline V lookup: CDR1 MNHNY, CDR2 SVGAGI (reference sequence). CDR3 length equals 14 residues. V was pared by 2 bases and J by 9 bases, with 17 bases between. In DNA, the CDR3 is TGTGCCAGCAGTTACGCCCCGGACCGTTCAGGGCAGTACTTC. It specifies CASSYAPDRSGQYF.

The chain employs TRBV4-1 and TRBJ2-7; D possibly corresponds to TRBD1 (6 bases). The CDR3 loop spans 16 amino acids. V lost 0 bases and J 7 bases, leaving 19 bases between the germline ends. Germline-derived CDR1 and CDR2 are MGHRA and YSYEKL. The CDR3 coding sequence is TGCGCCAGCAGCCAAGACTGGCAGGGGATGGCCTGGGAGCAGTACTTC. It is translated as CASSQDWQGMAWEQYF.

This sequence joins TRBV6-1 and TRBJ1-5, with D uncertain. V was cut by 7 bases and J by 1 base, with 11 bases left in between. The V gene's germline CDR1 is MNHNS and CDR2 SASEGT. This CDR3 comprises 14 residues. CDR3 in amino acids: CASTGPTSNQPQHF. The CDR3 DNA sequence: TGTGCCAGCACTGGACCTACGAGCAATCAGCCCCAGCATTTT.

This chain joins TRBV10-2 and TRBJ1-1, with TRBD1 as a possible D gene (6 bases). CDR1 is WSHSY, CDR2 SAAADI, per germline. Trimming pared 6 bases from V and 0 bases from J, leaving 14 bases between. This CDR3 is 15 amino acids long. This CDR3 reads CASSRGGGMNTEAFF. The CDR3 DNA reads TGCGCCAGCAGCAGAGGGGGGGGAATGAACACTGAAGCTTTCTTT.

The chain links TRBV10-3 to TRBJ1-1, with unresolved D. The germline gives CDR1 ENHRY, CDR2 SYGVKD. CDR3 length: 17 amino acids. The V gene lost 0 bases and the J gene lost 0 bases, with 14 bases spanning the gap. The CDR3 nucleotides read TGTGCCATCAGTGAGTCTATCGGGAGTACAGTGAACACTGAAGCTTTCTTT. Translation: CAISESIGSTVNTEAFF.

The gene calls are TRBV29-1 and TRBJ2-3; no clear D. CDR1 is SQVTM, CDR2 ANQGSEA, per germline. This CDR3 has 16 amino acids. The V end was cut by 4 bases, the J end by 0 bases, with 17 bases between. This CDR3 is CSVASAVASSTDTQYF. Written as DNA, the CDR3 is TGCAGCGTTGCTTCTGCAGTAGCTAGTAGCACAGATACGCAGTATTTT.

The CDR3: CASSIGSLAGGDIEQFF. The CDR3 region has the DNA TGTGCCAGTAGTATAGGGTCCCTAGCGGGAGGCGATATTGAGCAGTTCTTC. This rearrangement joins TRBV19 to TRBJ2-1; TRBD2 aligns across 11 bases. The germline CDR1 and CDR2 sequences are LNHDA and SQIVND (reference sequence). The CDR3 spans 17 residues. Trimming at V came to 1 base and at J to 9 bases, leaving 11 bases not matched to a gene.

The gene calls are TRBV5-6 and TRBJ1-5, with unresolved D. The CDR3 consists of 15 residues. The germline V gene has CDR1 SGHDT and CDR2 YYEEEE. Between the trimmed V and J ends, which lost 2 bases and 0 bases, there was a span of 9 bases. The CDR3 reads CASSFRRHSNQPQHF. CDR3 sequence (DNA): TGTGCCAGCAGCTTTAGACGGCATAGCAATCAGCCCCAGCATTTT.

The rearrangement links TRBV6-5 to TRBJ1-2; possible D gene TRBD1, 5 bases. Germline lookup yields CDR1 MNHEY and CDR2 SVGAGI. This CDR3 is 16 amino acids long. Trimming took off 0 bases at V and 3 bases at J, with 14 bases between the two ends. CDR3 DNA sequence: TGTGCCAGCAGTTACTCCGAGACAGCTATTTACTATGGCTACACCTTC. Its translation is CASSYSETAIYYGYTF.